The 9 T cell receptor beta chains below come from one sample, sequenced in a study of cytomegalovirus exposure and HLA in healthy donors (dated by TCRdb to 2017 to 2019). The library was produced with the immunoSEQ multiplex PCR assay. For the multiplex PCR, a mixture combining 60 forward primers for TCR Vbeta segments and 13 reverse primers for TCR Jbeta segments was used. TCRdb retrieved this table from immuneACCESS and kept in-frame rearrangements only. Not all clones are present; in checked studies, unresolved V genes account for under half, and no reason is known for the remainder. The sample includes approximately 65,000 clones, with 65% to 80% observed a single time. The ten largest make up 17% of the sample. The sample was PBMCs. Every receptor here comes from a middle-aged man in good health and CMV-seropositive.

This rearrangement joins TRBV7-3 to TRBJ2-5; D is unresolved. Germline assignment: CDR1 SGHTA and CDR2 FQGTGA. The ends were cut back, 5 bases at V and 4 bases at J, with 11 bases in the middle. The CDR3 loop spans 13 amino acids. CDR3 nucleotides: TGTGCCAGCAGCGATCAGAGAGGAGAGACCCAGTACTTC. Protein sequence: CASSDQRGETQYF. Full variable domain (missing parts from reference TRBV7-3 and TRBJ2-5): GAGVSQTPSNKVTEKGKYVELRCDPISGHTALYWYRQSLGQGPEFLIYFQGTGAADDSGLPNDRFFAVRPEGSVSTLKIQRTERGDSAVYLCASSDQRGETQYFGPGTRLLVL.

The chain carries TRBV30 and TRBJ2-7; TRBD2 might be the D (6 bases). Germline V lookup: CDR1 GTSNPN, CDR2 SVGIG (reference sequence). The length of the CDR3 is 12 residues. Trimming shortened V by 0 bases and J by 9 bases, and 12 bases separated the two germline ends. CDR3 coding DNA: TGTGCCTGGAGTGTAGGAGGGCTCGCGCAGTACTTC. The encoded protein is CAWSVGGLAQYF.

The rearrangement uses TRBV11-2 and TRBJ2-3; TRBD2 aligns across 7 bases. From germline, CDR1 is SGHAT and CDR2 FQNNGV. Trimming cost V 7 bases and J 4 bases; bases outside gene matches: 14. The CDR3 totals 16 residues. CDR3 sequence reads: CASTRTPGGNADTQYF. The DNA for the CDR3 is TGTGCCAGCACCCGTACACCGGGGGGTAACGCAGATACGCAGTATTTT.

This chain links TRBV11-2 with TRBJ2-7; 7 positions agree with TRBD1. The V gene end was trimmed by 4 bases and the J gene end by 1 base; junction bases not matched to a gene: 10. The CDR3 covers 16 residues. Germline lookup yields CDR1 SGHAT and CDR2 FQNNGV. CDR3 nucleotides: TGTGCCAGCAGCTCCGGCCCTGGACAGGTTTCCTACGAGCAGTACTTC. Translation gives CASSSGPGQVSYEQYF.

This clone showed up just a few times. The chain combines TRBV29-1 with TRBJ2-3, with D perhaps TRBD2 (5 bases). Germline V gives CDR1 SQVTM, CDR2 ANQGSEA. The CDR3 totals 13 residues. The ends were cut back, 7 bases at V and 4 bases at J, with 15 bases in the middle. CDR3 in amino acids: CSGGGGQADTQYF. CDR3 nucleotides: TGCAGCGGGGGTGGCGGGCAAGCAGATACGCAGTATTTT.

This clone has more than one count but fewer than ten. J is TRBJ1-3 and V is TRBV6-6; no firm D call. Germline V gene data show CDR1 as MNHNY and CDR2 as SVGAGI (reference sequence). This CDR3 comprises 12 residues. With 2 bases removed from V and 8 bases from J, the gap between germline ends came to 7 bases. As DNA, the CDR3 is TGTGCCAGCAGTTACGTTCGGGACACCATATATTTT. This sequence encodes CASSYVRDTIYF.

The V and J genes are TRBV7-9 and TRBJ2-7, with 7 bases fitting TRBD2. Per germline, CDR1 SEHNR and CDR2 FQNEAQ (reference sequence). This CDR3 is 17 amino acids long. V lost 5 bases and J lost 5; bases outside the gene matches: 18. The CDR3 DNA reads TGTGCCAGCAGCGCCCACAGCGGGGCAGGGAGAAGCCACGAGCAGTACTTC. This translates into CASSAHSGAGRSHEQYF.

The chain links TRBV2 to TRBJ2-5; D may be TRBD2 (6 bases). The DNA end is more similar to TRBJ2-7, so the J call may be wrong. The germline V gene has CDR1 SNHLY and CDR2 FYNNEI. This CDR3 comprises 16 residues. The CDR3 bases are TGTGCCAGCAGGCCTAGATCGGCGGGGACGACCTACGAGCAGTACTTC. Its protein product is CASRPRSAGTTYEQYF.

The chain carries TRBV4-3 and TRBJ1-4, with TRBD1 as a possible D gene (5 bases). CDR3 size: 15 residues. The germline gives CDR1 LGHNA, CDR2 YSLEER. Between the trimmed V and J ends, which lost 0 bases and 8 bases, there was a span of 13 bases. CDR3 nucleotide sequence: TGCGCCAGCAGCCAAGAGGGGCAGGGTGGAGAAAAACTGTTTTTT. It specifies CASSQEGQGGEKLFF.